This record looks at one T cell receptor beta chain sequence and its context. V was pared by 8 bases and J by 4 bases, with 23 bases between. The CDR3 is made up of 16 amino acids. The data were obtained in a study of response to subunit inactivated influenza vaccine. TCRdb re-analysed the RT-PCR reads in MiXCR, keeping a single row per CDR3 protein. This table holds about 620,000 distinct CDR3 sequences, approximately 10% found once. This sample also belongs to another study, concerning T cells expressing NK-cell markers. From that study: The TCR beta cDNA came from 5'RACE template switching with UMIs. The study left the HCMV specificity of expanded NKG2C+ T cell clones unresolved.

The receptor was derived from a man aged 50 to 59 who received an inactivated influenza vaccine. J is TRBJ1-1 and V is TRBV12-3 or TRBV12-4; a possible D gene is TRBD1 (5 bases). The source material was PBMCs from blood, sampled on the day of vaccination. CDR3 sequence (DNA): TGTGCCAGCCGAAGTTCCGGACGGCAGGGTAGCACTGAAGCTTTCTTT. This codes for CASRSSGRQGSTEAFF.